This is a list of T cell receptor beta chains from one sample in a study of spatial heterogeneity in lung cancer. TCRdb recomputed calls from the 5' RACE reads with MiXCR, one row per CDR3 protein. Among 8,300 or so distinct CDR3 sequences listed, roughly 4.5% were seen once. The material was lung tumor tissue, obtained at surgery. The receptor set was obtained from a female donor with early-stage non-small cell lung cancer. The CDR3 runs from the conserved cysteine through the conserved F or W.

V	J	CDR3
TRBV7-3	TRBJ2-3	CASSLTPQGGDTQYF
TRBV12-3/TRBV12-4	TRBJ2-7	CASSSVERPYEQYF
TRBV7-9	TRBJ2-1	CASSLRAGGPITYNEQFF
TRBV9	TRBJ2-1	CASSVVFGEQFF
TRBV6-1	TRBJ2-2	CASRKEGMTGELFF
TRBV20-1	TRBJ2-2	CSARDVRGRNGGELFF
TRBV3-1	TRBJ1-1	CASSQERRYTEAFF
TRBV10-3	TRBJ2-7	CAIRPRDSTYEQYF
TRBV5-1	TRBJ2-1	CASSLELAGHNEQFF
TRBV7-2	TRBJ2-5	CASSFQGGQGGETQYF
TRBV6-2/TRBV6-3	TRBJ1-1	CASETGGVGTEAFF
TRBV9	TRBJ2-5	CASSPPWGQETQYF
TRBV20-1	TRBJ1-1	CSAGPGILNTEAFF
TRBV29-1	TRBJ2-7	CSVTAQALGGEQYF
TRBV12-3/TRBV12-4	TRBJ2-1	CASRSRDLNEQFF
TRBV6-5	TRBJ1-6	CASSYSGTMASSPLHF